Following are 24 T cell receptor beta chains from one sample sequenced in a study of STAT5B mutations in CD4+ large granular lymphocyte leukemia. Some clones are missing from TCRdb's copy, which holds only in-frame ones; the method was immunoSEQ multiplex PCR. This table holds 15,000 to 20,000 clones, 65% to 85% found once. Sequenced sample: CD4+ T cells from blood buffy coats. The receptors come from a human donor in good health.

The V call is TRBV7-8, the J call TRBJ2-7, with 9 positions matching TRBD1. Germline CDR1 reads SGHVS; CDR2 reads FQNEAQ. Losses at the gene ends were 5 bases for V and 6 bases for J; bases not matched to a gene: 8. CDR3 length: 14 amino acids. CDR3 protein: CASSRRDREVEQYF. The CDR3 bases are TGTGCCAGCAGCCGTCGGGACAGGGAGGTCGAGCAGTACTTC.

The chain employs TRBV10-3 and TRBJ2-5, with 7 positions matching TRBD1. Per the germline V gene, CDR1 is ENHRY and CDR2 is SYGVKD. The V and J ends lost 7 bases and 1 base, in that order; junction bases with no gene match: 3. This CDR3 spans 13 amino acids. CDR3 nucleotides: TGTGCCATCAAAGGGGACAGCCAAGAGACCCAGTACTTC. Its translation is CAIKGDSQETQYF.

The chain employs TRBV30 and TRBJ2-7; 8 positions agree with TRBD1. This CDR3 is 13 amino acids long. With 5 bases clipped from V and 2 bases from J, the junction kept 5 bases outside the gene matches. Germline lookup yields CDR1 GTSNPN and CDR2 SVGIG (reference sequence). CDR3 protein: CAWATGGPYEQYF. CDR3 DNA sequence: TGTGCCTGGGCAACAGGGGGTCCCTACGAGCAGTACTTC.

The J gene is TRBJ2-7, the V gene TRBV7-8; 8 nucleotides agree with TRBD1. CDR3 length equals 15 residues. V shed 5 bases and J 2 bases; nucleotides not matched to a gene: 8. CDR1 is SGHVS, CDR2 FQNEAQ, per germline. CDR3 sequence: CASSLKRDRTYEQYF. The CDR3 coding sequence is TGTGCCAGCAGCCTAAAACGGGACAGGACCTACGAGCAGTACTTC.

The chain employs TRBV2 and TRBJ2-1, with TRBD2 matching 7 bases. The length of the CDR3 is 15 residues. V dropped 2 bases and J dropped 0; count of bases not matched to a gene: 1. The germline V gene encodes CDR1 SNHLY and CDR2 FYNNEI. The CDR3 here is CASSEKRGSYNEQFF. CDR3 in DNA: TGTGCCAGCAGTGAAAAGCGGGGCTCCTACAATGAGCAGTTCTTC.

The chain uses TRBV9 and TRBJ1-2; the D gene is possibly TRBD1 (6 bases). Trimming took off 0 bases at V and 3 bases at J, with 18 bases between the two ends. Germline V gene sequence: CDR1 SGDLS, CDR2 YYNGEE. The CDR3 totals 17 residues. CDR3 coding DNA: TGTGCCAGCAGCGTAGGGGGGGCGTGGGGCAGGGACTATGGCTACACCTTC. Its translation: CASSVGGAWGRDYGYTF.

This clone came up once. V gene TRBV2 combines with J gene TRBJ2-3; a weak D match, TRBD1 (6 bases). Germline V lookup: CDR1 SNHLY, CDR2 FYNNEI. The CDR3 covers 14 residues. Trimming took 1 base from V and 10 from J, leaving 15 bases between them. CDR3 nucleotide sequence: TGTGCCAGCAGTGAAGACCCGGGACAAACGTCGCAGTATTTT. Translating it yields CASSEDPGQTSQYF. Filled out from reference TRBV2 and TRBJ2-3, the complete variable domain reads EPEVTQTPSHQVTQMGQEVILRCVPISNHLYFYWYRQILGQKVEFLVSFYNNEISEKSEIFDDQFSVERPDGSNFTLKIRSTKLEDSAMYFCASSEDPGQTSQYFGPGTRLTVL.

V is TRBV20-1 and J is TRBJ2-3; 7 bases map to TRBD1. The V gene's germline CDR1 is DFQATT and CDR2 SNEGSKA (reference sequence). V shed 6 bases and J 3 bases; nucleotides not matched to a gene: 0. This CDR3 region has 11 residues. The CDR3 loop is CSARGTDTQYF. CDR3 in DNA: TGCAGTGCCAGGGGGACAGATACGCAGTATTTT.

This chain connects TRBV2 to TRBJ1-5, with D perhaps TRBD1 (5 bases). There are 14 residues in the CDR3. With 2 bases removed from V and 4 bases from J, the gap between germline ends came to 9 bases. From germline, CDR1 is SNHLY and CDR2 FYNNEI. The CDR3 is CASSEFQGNQPQHF. In nucleotides, the CDR3 is TGTGCCAGCAGTGAATTTCAGGGTAATCAGCCCCAGCATTTT.

The J gene is TRBJ1-1, the V gene TRBV30; 9 bases line up with TRBD1. From germline, CDR1 is GTSNPN and CDR2 SVGIG (reference sequence). Trimming at V came to 2 bases and at J to 0 bases, leaving 1 base not matched to a gene. CDR3 length: 14 residues. CDR3 nucleotides: TGTGCCTGGAGTACAGGGGGCCTGAACACTGAAGCTTTCTTT. As protein: CAWSTGGLNTEAFF. Looking up the rest from reference TRBV30 and TRBJ1-1 gives the full variable domain: SQTIHQWPATLVQPVGSPLSLECTVEGTSNPNLYWYRQAAGRGLQLLFYSVGIGQISSEVPQNLSASRPQDRQFILSSKKLLLSDSGFYLCAWSTGGLNTEAFFGQGTRLTVV.

J is TRBJ2-1 and V is TRBV10-3, with 8 bases fitting TRBD1. The germline CDR1 and CDR2 sequences are ENHRY and SYGVKD. V gave up 0 bases and J gave up 10 bases; unmatched junction bases: 5. The CDR3 contains 14 residues. As DNA, the CDR3 is TGTGCCATCAGTGAGTCGTCAGGGGGCGGCGAGCAGTTCTTC. This translates into CAISESSGGGEQFF.

The chain employs TRBV9 and TRBJ1-3, with D unclear. The CDR3 consists of 16 residues. The germline V and J ends were trimmed by 0 bases and 1 base, with 11 bases remaining between them. CDR1 is SGDLS, CDR2 YYNGEE, per germline. CDR3 DNA sequence: TGTGCCAGCAGCGTAGCTCCGGGAAGGTCTGGAAACACCATATATTTT. Its protein product is CASSVAPGRSGNTIYF.

The rearrangement uses TRBV19 and TRBJ2-7, with D perhaps matching TRBD1 (6 bases). The CDR3 is made up of 13 amino acids. V shed 3 bases and J shed 2 bases, with 8 bases lying between them. CDR1 and CDR2 (germline): LNHDA, SQIVND (reference sequence). CDR3 sequence: CASSIRGPYEQYF. CDR3 in DNA: TGTGCCAGTAGTATCAGGGGTCCCTACGAGCAGTACTTC.

V usage is TRBV2 and J usage is TRBJ1-1; no definite D call. Germline V gene data show CDR1 as SNHLY and CDR2 as FYNNEI. CDR3 length: 14 residues. Trimming left V 6 bases short and J 2 bases short, with 13 bases between. CDR3 region: CASRAEQTNTEAFF. CDR3 bases: TGTGCCAGCAGAGCTGAACAGACCAACACTGAAGCTTTCTTT. Drawing the rest from reference TRBV2 and TRBJ1-1, the complete variable domain is EPEVTQTPSHQVTQMGQEVILRCVPISNHLYFYWYRQILGQKVEFLVSFYNNEISEKSEIFDDQFSVERPDGSNFTLKIRSTKLEDSAMYFCASRAEQTNTEAFFGQGTRLTVV.

This chain joins TRBV6-4 and TRBJ2-3; D ambiguous. This CDR3 is built from 12 residues. V was pared by 3 bases and J by 2 bases, with 3 bases between. Germline loops: CDR1 MRHNA, CDR2 SNTAGT. CDR3 in amino acids: CASSDNTDTQYF. CDR3 sequence (DNA): TGTGCCAGCAGTGATAACACAGATACGCAGTATTTT.

Here the CDR3 reads CATLTANTEAFF. The CDR3 nucleotides read TGTGCCACCTTGACAGCGAACACTGAAGCTTTCTTT. The rearrangement uses TRBV10-3 and TRBJ1-1; weak D call: TRBD1 (5 bases). The CDR3 has 12 residues. The V gene's germline CDR1 is ENHRY and CDR2 SYGVKD. The V end lost 10 bases, the J end lost 1 base, and 10 bases lay between the germline ends.

This chain's CDR3 is CSAIDLGEQYF. The CDR3 nucleotides read TGCAGTGCTATTGATTTGGGCGAGCAGTACTTC. The chain employs TRBV20-1 and TRBJ2-7; D not resolved. The germline V gene has CDR1 DFQATT and CDR2 SNEGSKA (reference sequence). CDR3 size: 11 residues. Trimming removed 4 bases at V and 6 bases at J, with 10 bases between.

This clone appeared a few times. The rearrangement uses TRBV6-6 and TRBJ1-1, with 8 bases identical to TRBD1. Germline CDR1 MNHNY, CDR2 SVGAGI (reference sequence). V trimming: 6 bases; J trimming: 9 bases; junction bases outside the gene matches: 9. The CDR3 has 13 residues. CDR3 region: CASRLTGGGKAFF. The CDR3 nucleotides read TGTGCCAGCAGACTTACAGGGGGAGGGAAAGCTTTCTTT.

The J gene is TRBJ1-5, the V gene TRBV10-2; TRBD1 is a possible D gene (5 bases). CDR3 length: 14 amino acids. The V end lost 4 bases, the J end lost 5 bases, and 12 bases lay between the germline ends. Germline V CDR1 and CDR2: WSHSY, SAAADI. CDR3 bases: TGCGCCAGCAGTGTTGTTTCGGGGGATCAGCCCCAGCATTTT. Translating gives CASSVVSGDQPQHF.

The V and J genes are TRBV30 and TRBJ2-7, with 10 bases aligning to TRBD2. This CDR3 has 15 amino acids. V shed 4 bases and J 0 bases; nucleotides not matched to a gene: 6. Per germline, CDR1 GTSNPN and CDR2 SVGIG (reference sequence). CDR3 nucleotides: TGTGCCTGGACAAGAGCGGGAGGGTACTCCTACGAGCAGTACTTC. Amino acids: CAWTRAGGYSYEQYF.

The chain couples TRBV30 to TRBJ1-6, with 7 nucleotides matching TRBD1. V was pared by 1 base and J by 0 bases, with 0 bases of the junction left unmatched. The germline CDR1 and CDR2 sequences are GTSNPN and SVGIG (reference sequence). The CDR3 consists of 15 residues. CDR3 DNA sequence: TGTGCCTGGAGTGCAGGGGGCTCCTATAATTCACCCCTCCACTTT. This codes for CAWSAGGSYNSPLHF.

The chain joins TRBV4-1 to TRBJ1-4; D remains ambiguous. Per germline, CDR1 MGHRA and CDR2 YSYEKL. Trimming took off 4 bases at V and 8 bases at J, with 11 bases between the two ends. This CDR3 has 13 residues. This chain's CDR3 is CASSRLFGEKLFF. DNA for the CDR3: TGCGCCAGCAGCCGGTTGTTTGGAGAAAAACTGTTTTTT.

The V gene is TRBV9, the J gene TRBJ1-1, with 11 bases identical to TRBD1. This CDR3 comprises 15 residues. After removal of 2 bases from V and 5 bases from J, the junction contained 5 bases not matched to a gene. Germline V gene sequence: CDR1 SGDLS, CDR2 YYNGEE. This CDR3 is CASSVQDRGRTEAFF. CDR3 nucleotide sequence: TGTGCCAGCAGCGTCCAGGACAGGGGGCGGACTGAAGCTTTCTTT.

The chain uses TRBV11-2 and TRBJ1-5, with TRBD1 matching 9 bases. Per germline, CDR1 SGHAT and CDR2 FQNNGV. With V trimmed by 0 bases and J by 7 bases, 1 base remained unmatched. The CDR3 spans 14 residues. In DNA form, the CDR3 reads TGTGCCAGCAGCTTAGAAGGGACAGGGCAGCCCCAGCATTTT. It codes for CASSLEGTGQPQHF.